This T cell receptor beta chain was retrieved from a study of OX40 agonist ivuxolimab in advanced cancers. Broader study findings: Low levels of normalized T-cell clonal expansion also appeared in some nonresponders.

Points on this clone: Its antigen is unidentified.

The table came from immunoSEQ multiplex PCR; TCRdb's copy has only in-frame clones and leaves some out. The data show 100,000 or so clones, with about 96% seen just once and roughly 2.1% held by the top ten. The V gene's germline CDR1 is SGHTA and CDR2 FQGTGA. The CDR3 extends over 17 amino acids. V was trimmed by 1 base and J by 3 bases, leaving 15 bases between them. The material was CD4+ or CD8+ T cells sorted from blood, obtained in a trial of the OX40 agonist ivuxolimab. The chain combines TRBV7-3 with TRBJ1-4, with no clear D. This receptor was taken from an adult with an advanced solid tumor such as melanoma, head and neck, liver or kidney cancer. The CDR3 reads CASSLRTKRSANEKLFF. CDR3 in DNA: TGTGCCAGCAGCTTAAGGACCAAGCGGTCAGCTAATGAAAAACTGTTTTTT.